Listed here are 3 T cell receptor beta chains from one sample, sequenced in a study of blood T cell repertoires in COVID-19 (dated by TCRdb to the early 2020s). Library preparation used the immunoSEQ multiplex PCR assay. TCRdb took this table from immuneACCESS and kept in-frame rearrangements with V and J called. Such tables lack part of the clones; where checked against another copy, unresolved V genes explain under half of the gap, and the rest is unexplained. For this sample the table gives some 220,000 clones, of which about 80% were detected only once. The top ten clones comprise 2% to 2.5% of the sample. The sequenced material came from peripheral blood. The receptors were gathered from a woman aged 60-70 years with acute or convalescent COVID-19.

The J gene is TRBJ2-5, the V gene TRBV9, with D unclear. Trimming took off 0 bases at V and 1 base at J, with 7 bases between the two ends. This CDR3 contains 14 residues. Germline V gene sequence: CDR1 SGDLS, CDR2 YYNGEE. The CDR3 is CASSVGPGQETQYF. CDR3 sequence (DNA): TGTGCCAGCAGCGTAGGTCCAGGCCAAGAGACCCAGTACTTC. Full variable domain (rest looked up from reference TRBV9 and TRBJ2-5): DSGVTQTPKHLITATGQRVTLRCSPRSGDLSVYWYQQSLDQGLQFLIQYYNGEERAKGNILERFSAQQFPDLHSELNLSSLELGDSALYFCASSVGPGQETQYFGPGTRLLVL.

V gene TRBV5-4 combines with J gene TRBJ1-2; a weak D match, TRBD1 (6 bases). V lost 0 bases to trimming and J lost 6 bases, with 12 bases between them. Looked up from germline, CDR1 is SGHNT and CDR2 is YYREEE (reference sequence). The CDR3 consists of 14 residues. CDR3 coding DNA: TGTGCCAGCAGCTTGGTTTCAGGGGATAATGGCTACACCTTC. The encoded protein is CASSLVSGDNGYTF.

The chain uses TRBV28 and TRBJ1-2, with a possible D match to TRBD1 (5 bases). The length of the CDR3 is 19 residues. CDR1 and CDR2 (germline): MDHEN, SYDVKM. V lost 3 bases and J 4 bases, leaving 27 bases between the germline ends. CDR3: CASSLPLGPGGGVSYGYTF. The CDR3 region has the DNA TGTGCCAGCAGTTTGCCCCTGGGGCCGGGGGGAGGTGTTAGCTATGGCTACACCTTC.